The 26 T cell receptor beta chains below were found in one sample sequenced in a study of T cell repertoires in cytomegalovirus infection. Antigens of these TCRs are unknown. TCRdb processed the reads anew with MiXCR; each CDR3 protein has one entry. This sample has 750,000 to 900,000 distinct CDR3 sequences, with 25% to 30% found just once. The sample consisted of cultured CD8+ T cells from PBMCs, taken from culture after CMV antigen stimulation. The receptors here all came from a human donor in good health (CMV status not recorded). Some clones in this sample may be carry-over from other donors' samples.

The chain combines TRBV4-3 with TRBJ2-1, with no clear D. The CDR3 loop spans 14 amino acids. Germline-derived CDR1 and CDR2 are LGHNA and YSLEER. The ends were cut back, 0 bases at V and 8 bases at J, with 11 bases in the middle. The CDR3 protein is CASSQEFTGHEQFF. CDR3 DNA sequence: TGCGCCAGCAGCCAAGAATTTACCGGGCATGAGCAGTTCTTC.

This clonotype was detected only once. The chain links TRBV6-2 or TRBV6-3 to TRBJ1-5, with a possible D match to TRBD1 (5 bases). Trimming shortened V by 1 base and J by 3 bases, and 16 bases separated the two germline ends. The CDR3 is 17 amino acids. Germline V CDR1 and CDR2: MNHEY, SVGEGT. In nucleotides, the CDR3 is TGTGCCAGCAGTTACTTTGGACGGGACGTATTCAATCAGCCCCAGCATTTT. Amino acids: CASSYFGRDVFNQPQHF.

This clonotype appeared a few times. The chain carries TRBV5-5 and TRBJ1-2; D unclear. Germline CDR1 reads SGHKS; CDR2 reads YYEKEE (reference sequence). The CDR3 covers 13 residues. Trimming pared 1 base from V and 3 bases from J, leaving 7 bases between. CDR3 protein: CASSLSGYYGYTF. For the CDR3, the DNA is TGTGCCAGCAGCTTGTCCGGCTACTATGGCTACACCTTC.

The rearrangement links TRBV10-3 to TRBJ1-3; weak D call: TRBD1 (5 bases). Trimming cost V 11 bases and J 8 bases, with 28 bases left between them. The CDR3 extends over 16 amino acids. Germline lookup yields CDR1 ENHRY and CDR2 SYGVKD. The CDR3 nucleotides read TGTGCCGCATCCGGGGGGGACTTGGGCTCTTGGGACACCATATATTTT. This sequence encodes CAASGGDLGSWDTIYF.

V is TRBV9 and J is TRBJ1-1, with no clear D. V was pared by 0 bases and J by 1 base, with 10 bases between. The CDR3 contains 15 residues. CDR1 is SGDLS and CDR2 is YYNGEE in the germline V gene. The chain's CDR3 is CASSVAVSANTEAFF. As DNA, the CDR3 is TGTGCCAGCAGCGTAGCCGTCAGTGCGAACACTGAAGCTTTCTTT.

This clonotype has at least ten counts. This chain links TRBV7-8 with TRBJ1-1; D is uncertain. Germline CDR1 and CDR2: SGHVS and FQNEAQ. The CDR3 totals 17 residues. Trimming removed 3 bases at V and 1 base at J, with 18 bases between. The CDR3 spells CASSLSGGFSGNTEAFF. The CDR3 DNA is TGTGCCAGCAGCTTGAGTGGAGGATTCAGTGGGAACACTGAAGCTTTCTTT.

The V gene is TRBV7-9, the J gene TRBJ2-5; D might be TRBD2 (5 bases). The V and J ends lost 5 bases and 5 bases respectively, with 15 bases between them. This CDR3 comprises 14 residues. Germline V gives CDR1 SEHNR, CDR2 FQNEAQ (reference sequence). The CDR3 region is CASSARAAWETQYF. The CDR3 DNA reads TGTGCCAGCAGCGCGAGGGCAGCCTGGGAGACCCAGTACTTC.

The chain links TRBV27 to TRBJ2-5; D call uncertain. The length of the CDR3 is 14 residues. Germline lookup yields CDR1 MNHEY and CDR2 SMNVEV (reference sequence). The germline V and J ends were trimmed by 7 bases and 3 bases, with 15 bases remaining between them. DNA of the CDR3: TGTGCCAGCACCCCGAAGGCAGAAAAAGAGACCCAGTACTTC. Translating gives CASTPKAEKETQYF.

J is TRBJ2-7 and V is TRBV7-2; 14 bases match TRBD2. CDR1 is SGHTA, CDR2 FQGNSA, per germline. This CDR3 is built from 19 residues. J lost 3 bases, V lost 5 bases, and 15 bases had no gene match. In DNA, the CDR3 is TGTGCCAGCAGCCTAGAGGGGGGACTAGCGGGGGTTCTCTACTACGAGCAGTACTTC. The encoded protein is CASSLEGGLAGVLYYEQYF.

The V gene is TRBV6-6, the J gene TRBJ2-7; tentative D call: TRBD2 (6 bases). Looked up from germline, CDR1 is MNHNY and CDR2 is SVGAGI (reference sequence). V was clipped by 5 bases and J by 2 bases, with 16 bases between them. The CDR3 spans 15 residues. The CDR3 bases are TGTGCCAGCAGTGACCCCAGGGACTTTGCCTACGAGCAGTACGTC. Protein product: CASSDPRDFAYEQYV.

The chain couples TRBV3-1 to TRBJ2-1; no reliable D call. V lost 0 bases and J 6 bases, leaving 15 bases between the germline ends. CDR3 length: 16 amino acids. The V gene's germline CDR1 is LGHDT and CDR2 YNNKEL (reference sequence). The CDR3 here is CASSQDRYGDGNEQFF. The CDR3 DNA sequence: TGTGCCAGCAGCCAAGACAGATATGGGGATGGCAATGAGCAGTTCTTC.

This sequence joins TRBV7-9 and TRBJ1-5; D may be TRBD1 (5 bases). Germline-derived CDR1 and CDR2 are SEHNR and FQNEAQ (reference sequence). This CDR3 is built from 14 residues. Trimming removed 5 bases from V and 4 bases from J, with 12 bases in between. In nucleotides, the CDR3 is TGTGCCAGCAGCATTGCTGGGGCAAATCAGCCCCAGCATTTT. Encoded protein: CASSIAGANQPQHF.

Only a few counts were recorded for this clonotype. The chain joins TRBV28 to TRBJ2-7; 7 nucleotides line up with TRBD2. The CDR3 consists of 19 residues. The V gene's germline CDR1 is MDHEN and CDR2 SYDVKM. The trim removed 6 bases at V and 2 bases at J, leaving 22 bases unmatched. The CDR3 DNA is TGTGCCAGCAGCCCAACCCAGCGGGGCCCGGGACGGACTACCTACGAGCAGTACTTC. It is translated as CASSPTQRGPGRTTYEQYF.

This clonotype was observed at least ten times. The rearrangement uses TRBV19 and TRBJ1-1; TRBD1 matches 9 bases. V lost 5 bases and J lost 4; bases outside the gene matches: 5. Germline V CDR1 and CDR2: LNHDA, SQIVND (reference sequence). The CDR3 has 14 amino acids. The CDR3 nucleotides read TGTGCCAGTAGTCTACAGGGGGCAGGCACTGAAGCTTTCTTT. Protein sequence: CASSLQGAGTEAFF.

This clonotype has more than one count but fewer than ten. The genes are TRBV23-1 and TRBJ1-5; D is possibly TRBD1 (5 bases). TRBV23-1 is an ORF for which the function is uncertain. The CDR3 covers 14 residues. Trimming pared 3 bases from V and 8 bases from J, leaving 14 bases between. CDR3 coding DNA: TGCGCCAGCAGTCATCTGCGGGTGACAGAGCCCCAGCATTTT. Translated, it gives CASSHLRVTEPQHF.

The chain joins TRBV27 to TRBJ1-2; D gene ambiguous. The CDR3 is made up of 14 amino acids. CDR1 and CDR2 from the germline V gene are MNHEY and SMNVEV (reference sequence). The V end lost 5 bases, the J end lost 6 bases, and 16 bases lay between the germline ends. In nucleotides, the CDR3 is TGTGCCAGCAGTCTTAGCGGGAGAGGGAATGGCTACACCTTC. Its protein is CASSLSGRGNGYTF.

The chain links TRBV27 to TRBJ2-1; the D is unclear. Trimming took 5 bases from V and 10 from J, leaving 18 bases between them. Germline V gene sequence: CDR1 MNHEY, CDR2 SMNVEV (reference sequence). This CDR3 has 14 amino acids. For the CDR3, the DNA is TGTGCCAGCAGTCCTTTACATGGCACAGAGGAGCAGTTCTTC. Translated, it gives CASSPLHGTEEQFF.

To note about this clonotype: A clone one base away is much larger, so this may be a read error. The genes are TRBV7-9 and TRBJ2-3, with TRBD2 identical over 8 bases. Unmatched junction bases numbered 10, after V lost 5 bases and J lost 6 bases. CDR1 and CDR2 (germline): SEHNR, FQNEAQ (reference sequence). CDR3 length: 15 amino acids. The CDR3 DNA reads TGTGCCAGCAGCCTTAGCGGGGTTTATTTTGATACGCAGTATTTT. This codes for CASSLSGVYFDTQYF.

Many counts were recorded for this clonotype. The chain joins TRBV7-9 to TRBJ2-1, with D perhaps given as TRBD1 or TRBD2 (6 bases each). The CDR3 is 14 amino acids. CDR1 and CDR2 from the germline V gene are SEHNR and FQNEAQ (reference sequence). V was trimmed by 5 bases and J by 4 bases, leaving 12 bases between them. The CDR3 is CASSETGRYNEQFF. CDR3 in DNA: TGTGCCAGCAGCGAAACAGGGAGGTACAATGAGCAGTTCTTC.

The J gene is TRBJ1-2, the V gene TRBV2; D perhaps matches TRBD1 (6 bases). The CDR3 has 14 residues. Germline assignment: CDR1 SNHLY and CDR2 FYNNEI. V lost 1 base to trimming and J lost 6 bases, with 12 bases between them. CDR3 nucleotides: TGTGCCAGCAGTGAAGGAGAGGGGGGAGATGGCTACACCTTC. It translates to CASSEGEGGDGYTF.

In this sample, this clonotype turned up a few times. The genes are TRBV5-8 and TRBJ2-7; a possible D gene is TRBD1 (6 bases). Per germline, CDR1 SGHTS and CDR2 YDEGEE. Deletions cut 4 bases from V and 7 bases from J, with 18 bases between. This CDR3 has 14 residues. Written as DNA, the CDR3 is TGTGCCAGCAGCCGCCCTCACAGGGATTCGGAGCAGTACGTC. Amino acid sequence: CASSRPHRDSEQYV.

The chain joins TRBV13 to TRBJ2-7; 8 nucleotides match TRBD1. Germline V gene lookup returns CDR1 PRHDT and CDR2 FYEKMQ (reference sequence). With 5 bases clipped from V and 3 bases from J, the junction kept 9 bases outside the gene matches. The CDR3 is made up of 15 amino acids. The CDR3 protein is CASSPLGDRSYEQYF. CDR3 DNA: TGTGCCAGCAGCCCTCTGGGGGACAGGAGCTACGAGCAGTACTTC.

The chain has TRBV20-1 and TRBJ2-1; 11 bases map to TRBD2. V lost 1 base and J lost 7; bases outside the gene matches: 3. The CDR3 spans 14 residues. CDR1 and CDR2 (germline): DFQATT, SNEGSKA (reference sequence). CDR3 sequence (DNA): TGCAGTGCTAGAGTAGCGGGGGGGCGTAATGAGCAGTTCTTC. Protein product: CSARVAGGRNEQFF.

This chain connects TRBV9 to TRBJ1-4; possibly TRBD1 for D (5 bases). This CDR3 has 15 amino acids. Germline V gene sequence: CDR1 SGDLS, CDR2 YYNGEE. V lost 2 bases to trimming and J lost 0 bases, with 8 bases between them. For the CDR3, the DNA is TGTGCCAGCAGCGTCCAAGGGGCAACTAATGAAAAACTGTTTTTT. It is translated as CASSVQGATNEKLFF.

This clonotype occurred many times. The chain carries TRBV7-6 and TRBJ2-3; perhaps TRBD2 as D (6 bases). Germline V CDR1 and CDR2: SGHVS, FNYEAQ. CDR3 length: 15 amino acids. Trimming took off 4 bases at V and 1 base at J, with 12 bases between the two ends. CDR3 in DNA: TGTGCCAGCAGCTCCCCTCCGGGGGGCACAGATACGCAGTATTTT. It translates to CASSSPPGGTDTQYF.

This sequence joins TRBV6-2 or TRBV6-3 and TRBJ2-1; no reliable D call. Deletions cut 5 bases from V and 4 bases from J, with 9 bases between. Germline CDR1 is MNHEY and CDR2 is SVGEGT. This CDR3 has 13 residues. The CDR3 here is CASSHGTYNEQFF. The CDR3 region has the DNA TGTGCCAGCAGTCACGGCACTTACAATGAGCAGTTCTTC.